This T cell receptor beta chain was documented in a study of cytomegalovirus exposure and HLA in healthy donors. Study-wide results and limits: In a later analysis, donors in an Asian-associated ancestry cluster reportedly had fewer N-insertions in productive TCRs than the cohort mean.

About this clone: Its specificity is unknown.

Germline lookup yields CDR1 LNHNV and CDR2 YYDKDF (reference sequence). V shed 5 bases and J shed 0 bases, with 17 bases lying between them. The length of the CDR3 is 17 residues. It was with 60 Vbeta and 13 Jbeta primers that the PCR ran. The assay was immunoSEQ multiplex PCR, and TCRdb's table has in-frame clones only and misses some. The sample holds some 170,000 clones, 75% to 85% seen once. The chain couples TRBV15 to TRBJ1-3; D remains ambiguous. This clonotype was obtained from a girl aged 2 to 9 in good health and CMV-seropositive. The sample consisted of PBMCs. The CDR3 DNA follows: TGTGCCACCAGCGCCAGGCTTCACCCGTCCTCTGGAAACACCATATATTTT. This sequence encodes CATSARLHPSSGNTIYF.